The T cell receptor beta chain described here comes from a study of response to subunit inactivated influenza vaccine. TCRdb itself ran the RT-PCR reads through MiXCR, one entry per CDR3 protein. Of hundreds of thousands of distinct CDR3 sequences listed, about a tenth are singletons. The ends were cut back, 1 base at V and 2 bases at J, with 11 bases in the middle. The CDR3 has 15 amino acids. Germline CDR1 SEHNR, CDR2 FQNEAQ (reference sequence). This clonotype was seen a few times. Its antigen is not known. Whole-study findings and limits: Researchers suggested that each seasonal influenza vaccination recruits few new T cells.

The clonotype originates from a man in his fifties who received an inactivated influenza vaccine. The sample consisted of PBMCs from blood, taken about 40 days after vaccination. This chain uses TRBV7-9 with TRBJ2-5; D is perhaps TRBD1 (6 bases). The DNA of the CDR3 is TGTGCCAGCAGCTTAGAGCCAGGGGCACAAGAGACCCAGTACTTC. Translated, it gives CASSLEPGAQETQYF.